A selection of T cell receptor beta chains follows, all from one sample in a study of CD8+ T cells in alopecia areata. This table comes from immunoSEQ multiplex PCR, and its TCRdb copy is limited to in-frame clones, with some not included. The repertoire holds 100,000 to 150,000 clones, with approximately 60% as singletons. The sequencing here drew on CD4+ T cells sorted from blood, taken at week 4, from a patient treated with tofacitinib. The receptors come from a human donor with alopecia areata. Each CDR3 is given with its conserved first and last residue. The order of the fields is J gene, D gene, clone size, V gene, CDR3 protein, CDR3 DNA. D genes are given only for firm matches. The size of a clone is reported for some rows only, either as once, few or many, or as a class for expanded clones.

J: TRBJ1-2
D: -
size: many
V: TRBV10-3
CDR3: CAISDGQFYGYTF
DNA: TGTGCCATCAGTGATGGGCAGTTCTATGGCTACACCTTC

J: TRBJ1-5
D: -
size: few
V: TRBV5-1
CDR3: CASSPGQTDQPQHF
DNA: TGCGCCAGCAGCCCAGGACAAACAGATCAGCCCCAGCATTTT

J: TRBJ1-6
D: -
size: few
V: TRBV5-6
CDR3: CASSLGVGKALHF
DNA: TGTGCCAGCAGCTTGGGGGTGGGAAAGGCCCTCCACTTT

J: TRBJ2-3
D: TRBD1
size: -
V: TRBV18
CDR3: CASSRDRGTDTQYF
DNA: TGTGCCAGCTCACGAGACAGGGGGACAGATACGCAGTATTTT

J: TRBJ2-3
D: -
size: -
V: TRBV5-1
CDR3: CASSLVAEKDTQYF
DNA: TGCGCCAGCAGCTTGGTGGCAGAAAAAGATACGCAGTATTTT

J: TRBJ2-5
D: -
size: -
V: TRBV9
CDR3: CASSVDRTQETQYF
DNA: TGTGCCAGCAGCGTAGACAGGACCCAAGAGACCCAGTACTTC

J: TRBJ2-3
D: -
size: -
V: TRBV25-1
CDR3: CASSRVTDTQYF
DNA: TGTGCCAGCAGTAGGGTTACAGATACGCAGTATTTT

J: TRBJ2-5
D: -
size: -
V: TRBV10-3
CDR3: CAQAQGSEETQYF
DNA: TGTGCCCAAGCTCAGGGTTCTGAAGAGACCCAGTACTTC

J: TRBJ2-5
D: -
size: once
V: TRBV2
CDR3: CASRRVQETQYF
DNA: TGTGCCAGCAGGCGGGTCCAAGAGACCCAGTACTTC

J: TRBJ1-2
D: -
size: -
V: TRBV5-4
CDR3: CASSHLEDYGYTF
DNA: TGTGCCAGCAGCCATTTGGAGGACTATGGCTACACCTTC

J: TRBJ1-1
D: -
size: -
V: TRBV9
CDR3: CASSVSLGNTEAFF
DNA: TGTGCCAGCAGCGTAAGCTTGGGGAACACTGAAGCTTTCTTT

J: TRBJ2-4
D: TRBD1
size: -
V: TRBV30
CDR3: CAWSVGQGIQYF
DNA: TGTGCCTGGAGTGTAGGACAGGGAATTCAGTACTTC

J: TRBJ1-4
D: -
size: few
V: TRBV29-1
CDR3: CSVLARNNEKLFF
DNA: TGCAGCGTTTTGGCCAGGAATAATGAAAAACTGTTTTTT

J: TRBJ1-5
D: TRBD1
size: -
V: TRBV29-1
CDR3: CSVANSGTGNQPQHF
DNA: TGCAGCGTAGCAAACTCCGGGACAGGGAATCAGCCCCAGCATTTT

J: TRBJ2-3
D: -
size: -
V: TRBV7-2
CDR3: CASSWETDTQYF
DNA: TGTGCCAGCAGCTGGGAGACAGATACGCAGTATTTT

J: TRBJ2-7
D: TRBD2
size: -
V: TRBV6-5
CDR3: CASSPLAGFRHEQYF
DNA: TGTGCCAGCAGCCCACTAGCGGGGTTTAGACACGAGCAGTACTTC

J: TRBJ1-2
D: -
size: -
V: TRBV29-1
CDR3: CSVERGADYGYTF
DNA: TGCAGCGTTGAAAGGGGGGCCGACTATGGCTACACCTTC

J: TRBJ2-7
D: TRBD1
size: -
V: TRBV5-1
CDR3: CASSLDGTGEQYF
DNA: TGCGCCAGCAGCTTGGATGGGACAGGGGAGCAGTACTTC

J: TRBJ1-1
D: -
size: -
V: TRBV6-1
CDR3: CASSSTLGGVAFF
DNA: TGTGCCAGCAGCTCGACCTTAGGGGGAGTAGCTTTCTTT

J: TRBJ1-2
D: -
size: -
V: TRBV5-1
CDR3: CASSLVSVGGDYTF
DNA: TGCGCCAGCAGCTTGGTATCGGTCGGCGGAGACTACACCTTC

J: TRBJ1-1
D: -
size: -
V: TRBV9
CDR3: CASSVVPLEDGEAFF
DNA: TGTGCCAGCAGCGTAGTCCCACTTGAGGACGGTGAAGCTTTCTTT